The clone carrying this T cell receptor (beta chain) was seen a few times. Its cognate antigen is unknown. This entry comes from a study of CD8 T cells in ankylosing spondylitis. Library preparation for TCR beta used quantitative 5'-RACE with molecular barcodes. TCRdb recomputed calls from the 5' RACE reads with MiXCR, one row per CDR3 protein. The sample has around 250,000 distinct CDR3 sequences; around a tenth are singletons. Findings and limits, study-wide: Roughly eight highly homologous variants formed a TCR beta motif that appeared characteristic of ankylosing spondylitis blood.

Between the trimmed V and J ends, which lost 2 bases and 7 bases, there was a span of 15 bases. CDR3 size: 15 residues. Germline V gene sequence: CDR1 SGHVS, CDR2 FNYEAQ. The clonotype was recovered from a male donor with ankylosing spondylitis or in good health (not recorded which). Sequencing input: blood, either unsorted or a sorted T cell fraction (not recorded which). The rearrangement links TRBV7-6 to TRBJ2-1; D may be TRBD1 (6 bases). The CDR3 loop reads CASSLQGMWENEQFF. DNA for the CDR3: TGTGCCAGCAGCTTACAGGGGATGTGGGAGAATGAGCAGTTCTTC. Drawing the rest from reference TRBV7-6 and TRBJ2-1, the complete variable domain is GAGVSQSPRYKVTKRGQDVALRCDPISGHVSLYWYRQALGQGPEFLTYFNYEAQQDKSGLPNDRFSAERPEGSISTLTIQRTEQRDSAMYRCASSLQGMWENEQFFGPGTRLTVL.